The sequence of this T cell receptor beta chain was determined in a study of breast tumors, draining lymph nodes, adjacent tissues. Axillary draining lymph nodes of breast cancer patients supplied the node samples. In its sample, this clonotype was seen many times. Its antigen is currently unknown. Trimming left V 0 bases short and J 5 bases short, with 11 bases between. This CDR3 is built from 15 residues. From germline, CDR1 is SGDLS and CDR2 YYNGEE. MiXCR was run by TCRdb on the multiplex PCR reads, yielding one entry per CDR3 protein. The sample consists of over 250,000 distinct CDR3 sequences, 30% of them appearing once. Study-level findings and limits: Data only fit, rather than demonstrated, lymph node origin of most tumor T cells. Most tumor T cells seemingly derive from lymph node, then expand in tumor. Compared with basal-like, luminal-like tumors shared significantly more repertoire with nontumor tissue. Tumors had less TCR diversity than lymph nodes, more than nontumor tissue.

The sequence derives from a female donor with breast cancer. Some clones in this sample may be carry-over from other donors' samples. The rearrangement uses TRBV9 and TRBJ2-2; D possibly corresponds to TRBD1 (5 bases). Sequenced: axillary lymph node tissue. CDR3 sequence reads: CASSVEGLSTGELFF. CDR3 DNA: TGTGCCAGCAGCGTAGAGGGGCTGTCGACCGGGGAGCTGTTTTTT.